This T cell receptor (beta chain) was sequenced for a study of blood T cells in healthy people across ages. Whole-study findings and limits: Naive T cell percentage showed a strong correlation with TCR beta diversity. Calculation of diversity from one million T cells yielded estimates considered to be underestimates. Long-lived and aged donors differed, with more naive CD4+ cells and higher diversity in the long-lived.

Total RNA was isolated from each sample in quantities of at least 6 micrograms. Trimming stripped 8 bases from V and 5 bases from J, with 12 bases between. Germline CDR1 and CDR2: MGHDK and SYGVNS. The CDR3 loop spans 12 amino acids. There are a few counts of this clonotype. Its antigen remains unidentified. A J-beta primer mix and a sample-barcoded 5' primer were used in a second PCR of about 7 to 12 cycles. TCRdb passed the 5' RACE reads through MiXCR, listing each CDR3 protein once. The sample contains roughly 900,000 distinct CDR3 sequences, about 44% of which appear only once. V usage is TRBV25-1 and J usage is TRBJ1-2; TRBD1 might be the D (6 bases). The receptor was isolated from a man aged 25 to 40 in good health. The sequencing sample was made of blood. CDR3 nucleotide sequence: TGTGCCAGCTCCCAGGGGAGGTATGGCTACACCTTC. As protein: CASSQGRYGYTF.